These 20 T cell receptor beta chains were all obtained from the same sample, sequenced in a study of post-analysis software for immune sequencing data. Built from TCR beta cDNA, the libraries had unique molecular identifiers in them. TCRdb fed the PCR reads into MiXCR, producing one record per CDR3 protein. The sample includes about 770,000 distinct CDR3 sequences, around 46% seen only once; the top ten take 4.9%. These receptors' targets are unknown. Notes on the study in general: Higher frequency in patients than in controls was seen for about five TRBV segments, with TRBV5-6, TRBV5-1 and TRBV20-1 among them.

What was sequenced was blood. These receptors were collected from a girl between 5 and 17 years old with multiple sclerosis.

V is TRBV20-1 and J is TRBJ2-1; D is possibly TRBD2 (5 bases). Trimming pared 0 bases from V and 9 bases from J, leaving 12 bases between. In germline, CDR1 is DFQATT, CDR2 SNEGSKA (reference sequence). The CDR3 length is 13 residues. The CDR3 nucleotides read TGCAGTGCTAGAGATAGAGCGGACGGTGAGCAGTTCTTC. Protein product: CSARDRADGEQFF.

The chain couples TRBV28 to TRBJ2-4; D is unresolved. Trimming left V 5 bases short and J 3 bases short, with 14 bases between. The CDR3 runs 15 residues. In germline, CDR1 is MDHEN, CDR2 SYDVKM. CDR3 in amino acids: CASSNLVGGKNIQYF. The CDR3 DNA reads TGTGCCAGCAGTAATCTTGTGGGTGGCAAAAACATTCAGTACTTC.

This rearrangement joins TRBV12-3 or TRBV12-4 to TRBJ1-2; 9 nucleotides match TRBD1. The CDR3 spans 15 residues. The V gene end was trimmed by 6 bases and the J gene end by 6 bases; junction bases not matched to a gene: 11. CDR3 amino acids: CASRPPQGAGNGYTF. CDR3 bases: TGTGCCAGCAGGCCCCCACAGGGGGCTGGGAATGGCTACACCTTC.

J is TRBJ2-7 and V is TRBV10-3; 9 nucleotides line up with TRBD1. The CDR3 length is 14 residues. Germline V gene data show CDR1 as ENHRY and CDR2 as SYGVKD. J gave up 3 bases and V 6 bases, and 6 bases lay outside the gene matches. DNA of the CDR3: TGTGCCATCAGCCCGCCGGACAGGGGCTACGAGCAGTACTTC. Amino acids: CAISPPDRGYEQYF.

This clonotype appeared a few times. The J gene is TRBJ1-5, the V gene TRBV24-1, with D unresolved. This CDR3 region has 14 residues. Germline V lookup: CDR1 KGHDR, CDR2 SFDVKD. V was clipped by 5 bases and J by 3 bases, with 10 bases between them. CDR3 sequence: CATSASSTNQPQHF. The CDR3 bases are TGTGCCACCAGTGCCTCTAGTACCAATCAGCCCCAGCATTTT.

This clonotype was seen a handful of times. The genes are TRBV6-5 and TRBJ2-5; D possibly corresponds to TRBD2 (5 bases). The CDR3 spans 20 residues. Germline V gene data show CDR1 as MNHEY and CDR2 as SVGAGI. Trimming removed 0 bases from V and 2 bases from J, with 25 bases in between. CDR3 DNA: TGTGCCAGCAGTTACTCATCCCTAGCCATGATGGGCTCCAGACAAGAGACCCAGTACTTC. Residues: CASSYSSLAMMGSRQETQYF.

This rearrangement joins TRBV7-9 to TRBJ2-4; tentatively, D is TRBD1 (7 bases). The last part of the DNA fits TRBJ2-7 better; the J call may be wrong. Germline assignment: CDR1 SEHNR and CDR2 FQNEAQ (reference sequence). CDR3 length: 14 residues. The CDR3 spells CASSPSTGRYEQYF. The CDR3 nucleotides are TGTGCCAGCAGCCCCTCGACAGGGAGGTACGAGCAGTACTTC.

This clonotype has only one observation. The chain employs TRBV9 and TRBJ2-3; D possibly corresponds to TRBD2 (6 bases). Germline CDR1 is SGDLS and CDR2 is YYNGEE. V was trimmed by 0 bases and J by 5 bases, leaving 7 bases between them. This CDR3 is 13 amino acids long. DNA of the CDR3: TGTGCCAGCAGCGTAGGGGGGGAAGATACGCAGTATTTT. Translating it yields CASSVGGEDTQYF.

V gene TRBV7-3 combines with J gene TRBJ2-2, with D perhaps TRBD2 (6 bases). Trimming took 5 bases from V and 3 from J, leaving 16 bases between them. Per the germline V gene, CDR1 is SGHTA and CDR2 is FQGTGA. The CDR3 spans 16 residues. CDR3 loop: CASSPDPGDYTGELFF. The CDR3, as DNA: TGTGCCAGCAGCCCCGATCCGGGAGACTACACCGGGGAGCTGTTTTTT.

This chain joins TRBV7-6 and TRBJ2-1; 9 bases are shared with TRBD2. This CDR3 has 13 amino acids. V was pared by 8 bases and J by 4 bases, with 3 bases of the junction left unmatched. Germline CDR1 and CDR2: SGHVS and FNYEAQ. The chain's CDR3 is CASHAGGYNEQFF. The CDR3 DNA sequence: TGTGCCAGCCACGCGGGAGGGTACAATGAGCAGTTCTTC. The full variable domain, its missing parts supplied by reference TRBV7-6 and TRBJ2-1, is GAGVSQSPRYKVTKRGQDVALRCDPISGHVSLYWYRQALGQGPEFLTYFNYEAQQDKSGLPNDRFSAERPEGSISTLTIQRTEQRDSAMYRCASHAGGYNEQFFGPGTRLTVL.

V and J are TRBV4-3 and TRBJ2-1, with 9 bases identical to TRBD2. The germline gives CDR1 LGHNA, CDR2 YSLEER. The trim removed 0 bases at V and 9 bases at J, leaving 9 bases unmatched. The CDR3 runs 16 residues. CDR3 loop: CASSQEPAGGQSEQFF. In nucleotides, the CDR3 is TGCGCCAGCAGCCAAGAGCCAGCGGGAGGACAGAGTGAGCAGTTCTTC.

This clonotype has just a few counts. V usage is TRBV15 and J usage is TRBJ2-5, with TRBD1 identical over 9 bases. Judging by the DNA end, TRBJ2-7 fits better; the J call may be wrong. The CDR3 has 13 residues. The germline CDR1 and CDR2 sequences are LNHNV and YYDKDF (reference sequence). CDR3 amino acids: CATSLQGAREQYF. CDR3 DNA: TGTGCCACCAGCTTACAGGGGGCGCGCGAGCAGTACTTC.

The chain uses TRBV30 and TRBJ1-5; 7 bases align to TRBD1. The trim removed 3 bases at V and 6 bases at J, leaving 5 bases unmatched. From germline, CDR1 is GTSNPN and CDR2 SVGIG (reference sequence). CDR3 length equals 13 residues. The CDR3 is CAWRAGGGQPQHF. The CDR3 DNA reads TGTGCCTGGAGAGCAGGGGGTGGTCAGCCCCAGCATTTT.

This clonotype was detected a few times. The chain employs TRBV7-2 and TRBJ2-7; no clear D gene. V dropped 5 bases and J dropped 2 bases, with 10 bases sitting between them. This CDR3 region has 13 residues. Germline lookup yields CDR1 SGHTA and CDR2 FQGNSA. CDR3 protein: CASSLTMAYEQYF. The DNA of the CDR3 is TGTGCCAGCAGCCTAACGATGGCCTACGAGCAGTACTTC.

The chain is built from TRBV6-5 and TRBJ2-3; maybe TRBD2 (6 bases). Trimming cost V 0 bases and J 3 bases, with 16 bases left between them. CDR1 and CDR2 (germline): MNHEY, SVGAGI. The CDR3 runs 17 residues. DNA for the CDR3: TGTGCCAGCAGTTACTCGAGCCAGTGGCGGGGTACAGATACGCAGTATTTT. Encoded protein: CASSYSSQWRGTDTQYF.

In nucleotides, the CDR3 is TGTGCCACCAGCGTTGGAGGGCGGGCTAGCGGGCTTTTAGCCAAAAACATTCAGTACTTC. Its translation is CATSVGGRASGLLAKNIQYF. The rearrangement uses TRBV15 and TRBJ2-4; TRBD2 matches 8 bases. The CDR3 length is 20 residues. The V gene end was trimmed by 5 bases and the J gene end by 0 bases; junction bases not matched to a gene: 18. Germline V CDR1 and CDR2: LNHNV, YYDKDF (reference sequence).

The chain combines TRBV29-1 with TRBJ1-2, with 8 bases aligning to TRBD1. The CDR3 is 10 amino acids. V shed 6 bases, J shed 8 bases, and the junction held 2 bases outside the gene matches. The germline V gene has CDR1 SQVTM and CDR2 ANQGSEA. The CDR3 DNA follows: TGCAGCGTGACAGGGGAGGGCTACACCTTC. Encoded protein: CSVTGEGYTF.

This clonotype was counted many times. The chain uses TRBV11-2 and TRBJ2-3; 12 bases line up with TRBD1. With V trimmed by 1 base and J by 8 bases, 13 bases remained unmatched. Germline V gene sequence: CDR1 SGHAT, CDR2 FQNNGV. The CDR3 runs to 18 residues. The CDR3 sequence: CASSLGPGQGAEYGTQYF. The CDR3 nucleotides read TGTGCCAGCAGCTTAGGGCCGGGACAGGGGGCAGAGTACGGTACGCAGTATTTT.

This clonotype was observed at least ten times. V is TRBV4-1 and J is TRBJ2-5; TRBD2 matches at 14 bases. From germline, CDR1 is MGHRA and CDR2 YSYEKL. J gave up 4 bases and V 0 bases, and 1 base lay outside the gene matches. CDR3 length: 16 amino acids. The DNA of the CDR3 is TGCGCCAGCAGCCAAGAGGGACTAGCGGGAGTAGAGACCCAGTACTTC. It encodes CASSQEGLAGVETQYF.

V gene TRBV6-6 combines with J gene TRBJ2-3, with D possibly TRBD1 on 5 matching bases. The CDR3 runs to 14 residues. Germline values: CDR1 MNHNY, CDR2 SVGAGI (reference sequence). The V gene lost 6 bases and the J gene lost 2 bases, with 12 bases spanning the gap. The chain's CDR3 is CASSQGVVTDTQYF. Written as DNA, the CDR3 is TGTGCCAGCAGCCAAGGGGTCGTCACAGATACGCAGTATTTT.